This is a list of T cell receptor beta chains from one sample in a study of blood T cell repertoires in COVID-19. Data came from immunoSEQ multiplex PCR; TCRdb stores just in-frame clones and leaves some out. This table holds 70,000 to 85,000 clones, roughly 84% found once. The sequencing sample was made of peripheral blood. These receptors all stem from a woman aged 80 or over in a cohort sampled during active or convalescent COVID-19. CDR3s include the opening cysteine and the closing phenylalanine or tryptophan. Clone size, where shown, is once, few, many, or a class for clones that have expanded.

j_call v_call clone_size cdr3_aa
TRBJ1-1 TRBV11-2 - CASSFWPTEAFF
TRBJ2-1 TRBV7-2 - CASTLLAGVDYEQFF
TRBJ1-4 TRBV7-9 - CASSLARGPRNEKLFF
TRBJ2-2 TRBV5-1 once CASSPSGNTGELFF
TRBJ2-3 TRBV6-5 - CASANRGQRTDTQYF
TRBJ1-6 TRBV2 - CASTIASSYNSPLHF
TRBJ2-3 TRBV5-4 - CASSLAGGDTQYF
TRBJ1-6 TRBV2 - CASSGDRGGSPLHF
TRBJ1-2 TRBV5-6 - CASSLSTLQGMGGYTF
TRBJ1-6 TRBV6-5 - CASQRQGVRNSPLHF
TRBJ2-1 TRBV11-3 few CASSFTGLAVAYNEQFF
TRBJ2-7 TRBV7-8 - CASRSPGTGLYEQYF
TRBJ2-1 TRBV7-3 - CASSRRLSGTAGEQFF
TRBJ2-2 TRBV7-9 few CASSSIWDISTGELFF
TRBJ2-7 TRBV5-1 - CASSLAPGQGPEQYF
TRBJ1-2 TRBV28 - CASSPSWTGRGGGYTF
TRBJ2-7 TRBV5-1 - CASSLRAGTKGEQYF
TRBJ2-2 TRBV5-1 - CASSLGDGELFF
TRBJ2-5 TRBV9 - CASSVGVRTSGRSTETQYF
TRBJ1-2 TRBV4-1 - CASSHGYRGLGYGYTF
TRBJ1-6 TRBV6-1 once CASSEHYRGSSYNSPLHF
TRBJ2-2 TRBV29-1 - CSAEGQSGGELFF
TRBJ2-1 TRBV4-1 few CASSLTSGRGNEQFF
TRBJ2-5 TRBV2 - CASTTGVSQETQYF
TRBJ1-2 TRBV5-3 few CARSLERSRLNYGYTF
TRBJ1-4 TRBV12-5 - CASGLPGGEEKLFF
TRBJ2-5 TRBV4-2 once CASSPKTVGETQYF
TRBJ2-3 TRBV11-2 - CASSLEDRLDTQYF